This T cell receptor (beta chain) was identified in a study of CD8 T cells in ankylosing spondylitis. General study findings and limits: Ankylosing spondylitis blood appeared to carry a characteristic TCR beta motif of 7 or 8 highly homologous variants. According to the report, clones linked to the disease were significantly enriched in matched synovial fluid samples taken from ankylosing spondylitis patients. The authors found the disease-linked clones to be CD8+ and relatively rare in peripheral blood. Both synovial fluid and blood in reactive arthritis had previously been reported to carry some motif variants.

Construction of TCR beta libraries was performed using quantitative 5'-RACE with molecular barcodes. Each CDR3 protein gets one entry after TCRdb re-called the 5' RACE reads with MiXCR. The repertoire consists of approximately 540,000 distinct CDR3 sequences, with roughly 13% occurring once and the leading ten covering about 6.8%. As concerns this clonotype: Its target is not known.

Germline assignment: CDR1 KGHDR and CDR2 SFDVKD. The CDR3 contains 14 residues. Deletions cut 0 bases from V and 8 bases from J, with 10 bases between. The TCR sequence derives from a male donor with ankylosing spondylitis. Sequencing was performed on blood, either unsorted or a sorted T cell fraction (not recorded which). The J gene is TRBJ2-1, the V gene TRBV24-1; the D call may be TRBD1 or TRBD2 (5 bases each). CDR3 sequence reads: CATSDLGGEDEQFF. The CDR3 DNA reads as TGTGCCACCAGTGATTTGGGGGGTGAGGATGAGCAGTTCTTC.